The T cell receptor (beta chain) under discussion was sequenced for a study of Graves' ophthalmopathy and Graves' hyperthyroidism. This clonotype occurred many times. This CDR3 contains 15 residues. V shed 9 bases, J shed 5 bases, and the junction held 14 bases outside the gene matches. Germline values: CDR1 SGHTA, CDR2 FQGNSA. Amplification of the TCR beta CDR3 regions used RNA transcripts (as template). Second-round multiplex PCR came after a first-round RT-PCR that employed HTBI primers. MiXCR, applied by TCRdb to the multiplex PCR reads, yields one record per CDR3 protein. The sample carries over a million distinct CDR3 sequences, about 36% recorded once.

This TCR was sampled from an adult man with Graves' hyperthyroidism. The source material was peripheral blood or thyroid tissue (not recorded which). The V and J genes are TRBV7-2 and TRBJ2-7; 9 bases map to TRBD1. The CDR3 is CARSRLGQGPHEQYF. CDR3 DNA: TGTGCCAGGAGCCGATTGGGACAGGGCCCCCACGAGCAGTACTTC.